This entry is about one TCR beta chain. Its antigen specificity is not known. No much larger clonotype is one base removed from it; base qualities were not supplied. The source of the sample is a study of T cell repertoires in ileal Crohn's disease (dated by TCRdb to the late 2010s). With regard to the full study: The median duration of disease was around 8 years, and at the time of surgery 35% of patients were active smokers. A Rutgeerts score higher than i0 was the definition used for endoscopic postoperative recurrence. The study was conducted in parallel with a multicentre cohort built to find predictors of early endoscopic recurrence after ileocolonic resection. A total of around 150 mucosal samples from 60 or so patients were sequenced, collected from several sites on the surgical specimen as well as at postoperative endoscopy. Postoperative therapy was given to about half of the patients, with thiopurines administered to 11 patients and anti-TNF agents administered to 20 or so patients. The M6 samples were biopsies of the neoterminal ileum collected during postoperative colonoscopy. Surgery was performed for a complication in all patients, with stricturing disease in approximately 60% and penetrating disease in roughly 40%. The TCR repertoire was analysed in approximately 61 patients with Crohn's disease drawn from a prospective multicentre cohort. General study outcomes and caveats: A significantly higher proportion of clonal expansions was observed in active smokers at surgery than in non-smokers (about 25% vs 20%, p=0.02). Mucosal CD4 and CD8 T cells were sorted and sequenced only in a subgroup of patients, the size of which was not stated. Compared with CD4 T cells, sorted CD8 T cells contained more high-frequency clones, which suggests that the mucosal expansions were mostly CD8. Within the first year after surgery, the timing of postoperative endoscopy varied, and the median delay was about seven months. Endoscopic recurrence was found to be associated with higher high-frequency clone percentages at surgery, and recurrence was observed in all patients with clonality above 26.8% (18/57).

Reading from cysteine to phenylalanine, the CDR3 counts 16 amino acids. CDR3 DNA only is kept here, 48 bases in frame from base 1. Unmatched junction bases come to 8, with V trimmed by 8 bases and J by 0 bases. CDR1 and CDR2 were assigned from the germline V gene as SGHTA and FQGTGA. Approximately 550 nanograms of biopsy DNA per sample were submitted for commercial TCRB immunosequencing. A two-step, amplification bias-controlled multiplex PCR was used by Adaptive Biotechnology to amplify CDR3 regions from genomic DNA. Primers covering every V and J gene segment were used in the first PCR, while barcodes and Illumina adapters were added in the second PCR. CDR3 libraries were sequenced using an Illumina instrument. In the original analysis: Vendor-provided pipelines were combined with custom analysis of raw data in R/Bioconductor under R version 3.3.0. Clonality, which ranges from 0 to 1, was calculated as the inverse of the normalised Shannon entropy across all productive clones. High-frequency clones were defined as the repertoire share of the top 100 clones, retaining only clones passing a 95% confidence test. The Simpson index measured repertoire diversity, and the Morisita-Horn index measured overlap between samples. TCRdb provides this immuneACCESS table in a form limited to in-frame rearrangements. Some clones are lacking; in checked studies, under half of them reflect an unresolved V gene, and why the rest are absent is not known. V, J and clone size are taken as reported in that table, and D and trimming were inferred from the DNA itself. The sample includes around 1,500 clones, with over 70% observed a single time. The top ten hold roughly a third of the sample.

Per the publication, the time point label means: neoterminal ileum biopsy at postoperative endoscopy, about 6 months after surgery. Adults with ileal or ileocolonic Crohn's disease for whom ileocolonic resection was indicated were considered eligible. Whole ileal mucosal biopsies were kept frozen at -80 degrees C prior to DNA extraction. Genomic DNA was extracted from frozen whole biopsies using a TRizol-based method and was quantified with a NanoDrop 2000 spectrophotometer. The chain is encoded by TRBV7-3 joined to TRBJ2-3, with 10 bases in between that match TRBD2. The material sequenced was ileal tissue. The TCR sequence derives from an adult with Crohn's disease. The base sequence is TGTGCCAGCGTGCCTAGCGGGGGCTTAAGCACAGATACGCAGTATTTT. Protein translation: CASVPSGGLSTDTQYF.